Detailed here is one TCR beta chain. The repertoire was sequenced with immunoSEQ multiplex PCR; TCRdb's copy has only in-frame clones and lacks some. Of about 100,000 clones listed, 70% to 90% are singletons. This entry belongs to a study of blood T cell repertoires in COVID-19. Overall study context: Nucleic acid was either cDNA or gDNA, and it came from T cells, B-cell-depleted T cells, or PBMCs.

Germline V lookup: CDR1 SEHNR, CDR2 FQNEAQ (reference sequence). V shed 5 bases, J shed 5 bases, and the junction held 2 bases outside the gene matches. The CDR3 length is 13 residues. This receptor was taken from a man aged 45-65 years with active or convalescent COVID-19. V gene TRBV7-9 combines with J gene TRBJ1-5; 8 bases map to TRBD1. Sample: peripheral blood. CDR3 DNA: TGTGCCAGCAGCCAACAGGGGGATCAGCCCCAGCATTTT. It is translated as CASSQQGDQPQHF.